The T cell receptor (beta chain) described here comes from a study of blood T cell repertoires in COVID-19. The V gene's germline CDR1 is SGHNT and CDR2 YENEEA. The V and J ends lost 0 bases and 7 bases respectively, with 9 bases between them. The length of the CDR3 is 13 residues. TCRdb's copy holds only in-frame clones and misses some; the assay was immunoSEQ multiplex PCR. The table has under 60,000 clones, approximately 80% seen once. The sequence derives from a man aged 25-45 years with COVID-19, enrolled during active disease. Sequenced input: peripheral blood. The chain is built from TRBV11-3 and TRBJ1-1; D is unclear. The CDR3, as DNA: TGTGCCAGCAGCTTAGATTCCGTCAGTGAAGCTTTCTTT. Translating it yields CASSLDSVSEAFF.